The next 28 T cell receptor beta chains were all read from a single sample in a study of shared clonotypes between healthy human individuals. Sequencing was performed with immunoSEQ multiplex PCR; in TCRdb, only in-frame clones are kept and a portion is missing. In the table there are 2.3 million or so clones, more than 85% of which are singletons. The source material was naive CD4+ T cells from PBMCs. As to subset: CD45RA+ positively selected. The receptors originated from a man younger than 35 in good health. Some clones in this sample may be carry-over from other donors' samples.

This rearrangement joins TRBV5-1 to TRBJ1-1; possible D gene TRBD1, 5 bases. The V gene lost 3 bases and the J gene lost 1 base, with 10 bases spanning the gap. This CDR3 has 14 residues. CDR1 and CDR2 (germline): SGHRS, YFSETQ. The CDR3 is CASSSGLWNTEAFF. The CDR3 DNA reads TGCGCCAGCAGCTCAGGGCTTTGGAACACTGAAGCTTTCTTT.

The chain is built from TRBV19 and TRBJ2-3, with D possibly TRBD1 on 6 matching bases. CDR1 and CDR2 from the germline V gene are LNHDA and SQIVND (reference sequence). The CDR3 extends over 14 amino acids. V dropped 5 bases and J dropped 1 base, with 10 bases sitting between them. The CDR3 DNA reads TGTGCCAGTAGTGATACAGGGCGCACAGATACGCAGTATTTT. Amino acid sequence: CASSDTGRTDTQYF.

In the case of this clone: The sample carries other DNA sequences with the same CDR3. This chain joins TRBV5-1 and TRBJ2-2; TRBD1 might be the D (6 bases). The CDR3 is 15 residues long. From germline, CDR1 is SGHRS and CDR2 YFSETQ. V was trimmed by 1 base and J by 3 bases, leaving 10 bases between them. The DNA of the CDR3 is TGCGCCAGCAGCTTGCTATCAGGGGACACCGGGGAGCTGTTTTTT. Translated: CASSLLSGDTGELFF.

This clone has a single count. The genes are TRBV7-9 and TRBJ1-4; no clear D gene. The germline V gene encodes CDR1 SEHNR and CDR2 FQNEAQ (reference sequence). This CDR3 is 16 amino acids long. Trimming left V 3 bases short and J 0 bases short, with 11 bases between. CDR3 sequence (DNA): TGTGCCAGCAGCTTTAGGGCAATTGCAACTAATGAAAAACTGTTTTTT. It translates to CASSFRAIATNEKLFF.

This sequence joins TRBV28 and TRBJ2-3; TRBD2 matches at 9 bases. Germline V lookup: CDR1 MDHEN, CDR2 SYDVKM. CDR3 length: 17 amino acids. Trimming cost V 5 bases and J 4 bases; bases outside gene matches: 13. The CDR3 is CASSPARGLAKSDTQYF. CDR3 DNA sequence: TGTGCCAGCAGTCCCGCCCGGGGACTAGCCAAGTCAGATACGCAGTATTTT.

In its sample, this clone was seen once. This chain joins TRBV5-4 and TRBJ2-7; D possibly matches TRBD1 or TRBD2 (5 bases each). CDR1 and CDR2 from the germline V gene are SGHNT and YYREEE (reference sequence). V was pared by 5 bases and J by 7 bases, with 16 bases between. The CDR3 has 13 amino acids. CDR3: CASSQPGWGEQYF. The DNA of the CDR3 is TGTGCCAGCAGTCAGCCGGGATGGGGGGAGCAGTACTTC.

The chain joins TRBV5-1 to TRBJ2-1; 7 bases are shared with TRBD2. Looked up from germline, CDR1 is SGHRS and CDR2 is YFSETQ. The junction had 16 bases not matched to a gene; V was cut back by 1 base and J by 9 bases. The length of the CDR3 is 17 residues. This chain's CDR3 is CASSLISTSQGQGEQFF. DNA for the CDR3: TGCGCCAGCAGCTTGATTTCGACTAGCCAAGGACAAGGTGAGCAGTTCTTC. The variable domain in full, with the rest retrieved from reference TRBV5-1 and TRBJ2-1, is KAGVTQTPRYLIKTRGQQVTLSCSPISGHRSVSWYQQTPGQGLQFLFEYFSETQRNKGNFPGRFSGRQFSNSRSEMNVSTLELGDSALYLCASSLISTSQGQGEQFFGPGTRLTVL.

This clone was observed once. The rearrangement links TRBV28 to TRBJ2-7; TRBD2 is a possible D gene (6 bases). V gave up 9 bases and J gave up 2 bases, with 14 bases separating them. The CDR3 length is 13 residues. Germline-derived CDR1 and CDR2 are MDHEN and SYDVKM. The CDR3 protein is CASTVGGAYEQYF. For the CDR3, the DNA is TGTGCCAGTACCGTGGGGGGTGCCTACGAGCAGTACTTC.

This clone was detected only once. The same CDR3 is also encoded by other DNA sequences in this sample. J is TRBJ1-3 and V is TRBV7-6; D is ambiguous. Deletions cut 0 bases from V and 2 bases from J, with 5 bases between. The CDR3 sequence is 14 residues long. The germline V gene has CDR1 SGHVS and CDR2 FNYEAQ. In nucleotides, the CDR3 is TGTGCCAGCAGCTTAGCGGGGACTGGAAACACCATATATTTT. Protein product: CASSLAGTGNTIYF.

The chain links TRBV18 to TRBJ2-7, with 10 bases lining up with TRBD1. This CDR3 has 15 amino acids. The V gene's germline CDR1 is KGHSH and CDR2 LQKENI. The V gene end was trimmed by 6 bases and the J gene end by 5 bases; junction bases not matched to a gene: 10. Here the CDR3 reads CASSIQGTGVNEQYF. The CDR3 nucleotides are TGTGCCAGCTCCATCCAGGGGACAGGGGTAAACGAGCAGTACTTC.

The chain combines TRBV7-2 with TRBJ1-3; no clear D. Germline CDR1 and CDR2: SGHTA and FQGNSA. V lost 3 bases and J 0 bases, leaving 9 bases between the germline ends. This CDR3 is 15 amino acids long. CDR3 amino acids: CASSFNGGSGNTIYF. CDR3 sequence (DNA): TGTGCCAGCAGCTTTAACGGCGGCTCTGGAAACACCATATATTTT.

CDR3 loop: CASSLDLHSYNEQFF. The CDR3 DNA follows: TGCGCCAGCAGCTTGGACCTCCACTCCTACAATGAGCAGTTCTTC. The chain has TRBV5-1 and TRBJ2-1; D ambiguous. Trimming took 0 bases from V and 0 from J, leaving 7 bases between them. Germline V gene data show CDR1 as SGHRS and CDR2 as YFSETQ. The CDR3 length is 15 residues.

The chain joins TRBV7-3 to TRBJ2-7, with TRBD1 identical over 8 bases. Germline-derived CDR1 and CDR2 are SGHTA and FQGTGA. CDR3 length: 15 residues. With V trimmed by 0 bases and J by 7 bases, 8 bases remained unmatched. The CDR3 is CASSLTGQGAGEQYF. CDR3 in DNA: TGTGCCAGCAGCTTAACGGGGCAGGGGGCGGGTGAGCAGTACTTC. Together with reference TRBV7-3 and TRBJ2-7, the CDR3 gives the full variable domain: GAGVSQTPSNKVTEKGKYVELRCDPISGHTALYWYRQSLGQGPEFLIYFQGTGAADDSGLPNDRFFAVRPEGSVSTLKIQRTERGDSAVYLCASSLTGQGAGEQYFGPGTRLTVT.

The chain links TRBV18 to TRBJ1-2; D gene unclear. There are 12 residues in the CDR3. Between the trimmed V and J ends, which lost 5 bases and 3 bases, there was a span of 7 bases. Germline V lookup: CDR1 KGHSH, CDR2 LQKENI. The CDR3 bases are TGTGCCAGCTCAGGGGATGACTATGGCTACACCTTC. Translation: CASSGDDYGYTF. Looking up the rest from reference TRBV18 and TRBJ1-2 gives the full variable domain: NAGVMQNPRHLVRRRGQEARLRCSPMKGHSHVYWYRQLPEEGLKFMVYLQKENIIDESGMPKERFSAEFPKEGPSILRIQQVVRGDSAAYFCASSGDDYGYTFGSGTRLTVV.

J is TRBJ2-5 and V is TRBV5-1; tentatively, D is TRBD2 (5 bases). CDR3 length equals 14 residues. The germline V and J ends were trimmed by 7 bases and 5 bases, with 18 bases remaining between them. Germline CDR1 and CDR2: SGHRS and YFSETQ. The CDR3 is CASSDGNLGETQYF. The CDR3 DNA reads TGCGCCAGCTCTGACGGGAATCTGGGTGAGACCCAGTACTTC.

This chain connects TRBV28 to TRBJ2-7; perhaps TRBD2 as D (5 bases). The length of the CDR3 is 15 residues. Trimming took 6 bases from V and 2 from J, leaving 17 bases between them. CDR1 is MDHEN, CDR2 SYDVKM, per germline. This chain's CDR3 is CASRSYGLEAYEQYF. As DNA, the CDR3 is TGTGCCAGCAGGTCCTACGGACTGGAAGCCTACGAGCAGTACTTC.

To note about this clone: Different DNA sequences within this sample yield the same CDR3. The gene calls are TRBV11-2 and TRBJ2-1, with D possibly being TRBD2 (6 bases). CDR3 size: 13 residues. Germline V gene data show CDR1 as SGHAT and CDR2 as FQNNGV. Trimming left V 0 bases short and J 7 bases short, with 7 bases between. The CDR3: CASSLDRGNEQFF. CDR3 DNA: TGTGCCAGCAGCTTAGATCGGGGGAATGAGCAGTTCTTC.

V gene TRBV28 combines with J gene TRBJ2-3, with TRBD2 identical over 10 bases. The CDR3 length is 19 residues. J gave up 2 bases and V 2 bases, and 13 bases lay outside the gene matches. Germline-derived CDR1 and CDR2 are MDHEN and SYDVKM. In DNA, the CDR3 is TGTGCCAGCAGTTTAGGGTCTAATGTGCTAGCGGGGGTCACAGATACGCAGTATTTT. Its translation is CASSLGSNVLAGVTDTQYF.

The J gene is TRBJ1-5, the V gene TRBV27, with TRBD1 as a possible D gene (5 bases). V was cut by 8 bases and J by 0 bases, with 17 bases left in between. Germline CDR1 and CDR2: MNHEY and SMNVEV (reference sequence). This CDR3 is 16 amino acids long. Written as DNA, the CDR3 is TGTGCCAGCGCTGGCGGGTGGGGGGATAGCAATCAGCCCCAGCATTTT. Translated: CASAGGWGDSNQPQHF.

The chain carries TRBV2 and TRBJ2-1; 10 bases align to TRBD2. CDR3 length: 14 amino acids. V was clipped by 5 bases and J by 8 bases; unmatched bases: 6. The germline CDR1 and CDR2 sequences are SNHLY and FYNNEI. DNA for the CDR3: TGTGCCAGCAGTCTAGCGGGAGCCGACGATGAGCAGTTCTTC. As protein: CASSLAGADDEQFF.

V and J are TRBV7-8 and TRBJ2-7; the match to TRBD1 covers 7 bases. This CDR3 contains 15 residues. Germline assignment: CDR1 SGHVS and CDR2 FQNEAQ. V dropped 3 bases and J dropped 7; count of bases not matched to a gene: 12. This chain's CDR3 is CASSFTRDSLEEQYF. The DNA of the CDR3 is TGTGCCAGCAGCTTTACGAGGGACAGTCTTGAGGAGCAGTACTTC.

Only one count was recorded for this clone. V gene TRBV27 combines with J gene TRBJ1-5, with D possibly TRBD1 on 6 matching bases. The V gene lost 6 bases and the J gene lost 0 bases, with 9 bases spanning the gap. Germline CDR1 and CDR2: MNHEY and SMNVEV (reference sequence). CDR3 size: 14 residues. CDR3 residues: CASRGAYSNQPQHF. As DNA, the CDR3 is TGTGCCAGCAGGGGGGCTTATAGCAATCAGCCCCAGCATTTT.

The genes are TRBV7-9 and TRBJ2-5; 7 bases agree with TRBD1. This CDR3 has 16 amino acids. The V gene end was trimmed by 5 bases and the J gene end by 2 bases; junction bases not matched to a gene: 11. The germline gives CDR1 SEHNR, CDR2 FQNEAQ (reference sequence). CDR3 sequence (DNA): TGTGCCAGCAGCCGACTCCTTCCGGGACAGCAAGAGACCCAGTACTTC. Translating it yields CASSRLLPGQQETQYF.

This chain joins TRBV7-8 and TRBJ2-4; 10 nucleotides agree with TRBD2. Germline values: CDR1 SGHVS, CDR2 FQNEAQ. This CDR3 region has 16 residues. The J segment lost 3 bases and the V segment lost 4 bases, leaving 6 bases of the junction unmatched. The CDR3 sequence is CASSSPSGRGKNIQYF. CDR3 in DNA: TGTGCCAGCAGCTCGCCTAGCGGGAGAGGCAAAAACATTCAGTACTTC.

This clone was seen only once. V gene TRBV11-2 combines with J gene TRBJ2-5; D is unresolved. This CDR3 is built from 15 residues. V shed 1 base and J shed 3 bases, with 12 bases lying between them. Germline-derived CDR1 and CDR2 are SGHAT and FQNNGV. CDR3 sequence (DNA): TGTGCCAGCAGCTTAGGTCGTTTGACCAAAGAGACCCAGTACTTC. It is translated as CASSLGRLTKETQYF.

The V call is TRBV27, the J call TRBJ1-1, with TRBD1 identical over 10 bases. CDR1 is MNHEY, CDR2 SMNVEV, per germline (reference sequence). Unmatched junction bases numbered 10, after V lost 6 bases and J lost 3 bases. This CDR3 has 16 amino acids. The CDR3 is CASRRQGAAADTEAFF. As DNA, the CDR3 is TGTGCCAGCAGGAGACAGGGGGCGGCGGCGGACACTGAAGCTTTCTTT.

Turning to this clone: Other DNA sequences in the sample encode the same CDR3. The chain carries TRBV7-2 and TRBJ2-3; D remains ambiguous. V dropped 2 bases and J dropped 1 base, with 4 bases sitting between them. Germline CDR1 is SGHTA and CDR2 is FQGNSA. The CDR3 consists of 13 residues. The CDR3 sequence: CASSLLGTDTQYF. CDR3 bases: TGTGCCAGCAGCTTACTCGGCACAGATACGCAGTATTTT.

The rearrangement joins TRBV27 to TRBJ2-7; 9 bases line up with TRBD1. Germline loops: CDR1 MNHEY, CDR2 SMNVEV (reference sequence). The CDR3 sequence is 15 residues long. Trimming cost V 6 bases and J 4 bases; bases outside gene matches: 10. The CDR3 nucleotides read TGTGCCAGCAGGGAGGGGGGGACAGGGATATACGAGCAGTACTTC. This translates into CASREGGTGIYEQYF.